The source of this TCR beta chain is a study of vaccination effects on CD4 cells after COVID-19 (dated by TCRdb to between 2021 and 2022). Concerning the study at large: In the ViraFEST assay, PBMC were stimulated with viral peptide pools, and TCR sequencing was then used to find antigen-specific CD4+ T cell clonotypes based on their expansion. After vaccination, three convalescent patients were sampled both early (day +14) and late (day +241, +227, +161 respectively). Across the study, the median time from the second dose to post-vaccine sampling was 72 days (range 14 to 241). Under 2.5 million PBMC per well were cultured with around 10 ug/ml peptides in IMDM containing roughly 5% human AB serum, approximately 10 IU/ml IL-2 and gentamicin. The study compared SARS-CoV-2 spike-specific CD4+ TCR repertoires before and after mRNA vaccination in COVID-19 convalescent patients and infection-naive vaccine recipients. Altogether, around 9 COVID-19 convalescent patients and 4 SARS-CoV-2-naive healthy vaccine recipients made up the full study. Cultures from other donors in the study were sequenced with the Oncomine TCR Beta short-read assay on an Illumina iSeq 100.

Its CDR3 holds 15 amino acids, cysteine through phenylalanine. CDR3 DNA is the only sequence kept; it has 45 bases, read in frame from the first base. Looking up the germline V gene (reference sequence) yields CDR1 SGHNT and CDR2 YYREEE. V drops 4 bases and J drops 1 base, leaving 15 bases in between. The method was the immunoSEQ multiplex PCR assay. DNA from the cultured, isolated CD4+ T cells was subjected to TCR beta CDR3 sequencing. As for how the authors treated the data: Non-productive TCR sequences were removed, reads were trimmed to the CDR3 region, and CDR3s of at least 7 amino acids were retained. The MANAFEST web app was used to identify antigen-specific clonotypes by comparing expansion in peptide wells with expansion in reference cultures. To count as positive, a clone had to show expansion at FDR<0.05 compared with the reference and with all other wells, an odds ratio above 5, and a frequency above 0.1% in two replicate wells. A clonotype was defined as cross-reactive if the clonotype was significantly expanded both in SARS-CoV-2 spike wells and in at least one common cold coronavirus spike condition. Levenshtein distance calculated with the stringdist R package was used to assess CDR3 similarity, and unrooted trees were constructed with ape in R 3.6.1. What TCRdb holds here is the immuneACCESS table cut down to in-frame rearrangements. Part of the clones is not present; checked against another copy, under half of the missing clones reflect an unresolved V gene, and the others are unexplained. That table furnishes V, J and clone size, whereas the DNA furnished D and trimming. This sample has some 40,000 clones in its table, and about 80% of those were observed once. About 3.8% of the sample belongs to the ten largest clones.

A word on this clone: This clone's antigen is unknown. It has no much larger one-base neighbor in the sample; base qualities were not kept.

After about 9 days of culture, CD4+ T cells were isolated with the EasySep CD4+ T cell isolation kit. Convalescent patients had PCR-confirmed SARS-CoV-2 infection between March and December 2020, before Alpha, Beta and Delta variants emerged in the United States. Participants received two doses of either the BNT162b2 or the mRNA-1273 mRNA SARS-CoV-2 vaccine. On days 3 and 7, half of the culture medium was replaced with fresh IL-2-containing medium. Unless noted otherwise, every peptide stimulation condition was grown in triplicate wells. PBMC were separated from whole blood using Ficoll-Paque Plus gradient centrifugation and were then either cryopreserved at -140C or used fresh. The QIAamp micro DNA kit was used to extract genomic DNA from the cultured CD4+ T cells. Study-level results and caveats: In convalescent patients, the post-vaccine spike-reactive repertoire consisted mainly of new vaccine-induced clones, largely distinct from infection-induced clones. The study was limited by a small number of convalescent patients and lacked early post-infection timepoints. Marked clonal contraction was observed in both infection-induced and vaccine-induced clones at late post-vaccination timepoints, consistent with waning T cell responses.

Recombination joined TRBV5-4 with TRBJ2-7; the D call is possibly TRBD1 or TRBD2, each sharing 5 bases. The source material was CD4+ T cells from PBMCs cultured without peptide, sampled after COVID-19 vaccination. The clonotype was recovered from a human donor who had a prior SARS-CoV-2 infection. The CDR3 protein sequence reads: CASSTRSEGSYEQYF. The DNA sequence follows: TGTGCCAGCAGCACACGGTCAGAGGGGTCCTACGAGCAGTACTTC.